The 7 T cell receptor beta chains presented below share a single source sample, sequenced in a study of cytomegalovirus exposure and HLA in healthy donors listed by TCRdb under 2017. The library was obtained by the immunoSEQ multiplex PCR assay. A mixture of 60 forward primers for TCR Vbeta segments and 13 reverse primers for TCR Jbeta segments was used in the multiplex PCR. TCRdb retrieved this table from immuneACCESS and kept in-frame rearrangements only. Not all clones are present; in checked studies, unresolved V genes account for under half, and no reason is known for the remainder. The sample table lists about 170,000 clones, 70% to 80% of them with a count of one. The ten most abundant clones make up under 2.5% of the sample. What was sequenced was PBMCs. These receptors were obtained from a woman between 25 and 40 years old in good health and CMV-seropositive.

This clone turned up a few times. This chain connects TRBV7-8 to TRBJ1-2; 8 bases map to TRBD1. Germline values: CDR1 SGHVS, CDR2 FQNEAQ. The CDR3 is 16 residues long. Unmatched junction bases numbered 5, after V lost 2 bases and J lost 0 bases. The CDR3 coding sequence is TGTGCCAGCAGCTTACGGCCGACAGGGGCTAACTATGGCTACACCTTC. Translating gives CASSLRPTGANYGYTF.

The chain employs TRBV5-1 and TRBJ1-2, with D perhaps matching TRBD1 (5 bases). Trimming cost V 7 bases and J 1 base, with 11 bases left between them. This CDR3 has 13 residues. From germline, CDR1 is SGHRS and CDR2 YFSETQ. For the CDR3, the DNA is TGCGCCAGCGGCAGAGACAGTAACTATGGCTACACCTTC. This sequence encodes CASGRDSNYGYTF.

Only a few counts were recorded for this clone. The rearrangement uses TRBV12-5 and TRBJ2-1, with a weak D call TRBD1 (5 bases). V was trimmed by 7 bases and J by 7 bases, leaving 17 bases between them. The CDR3 runs to 14 residues. The germline CDR1 and CDR2 sequences are LGHNT and FRNRAP. This chain's CDR3 is CASAPRTLGNEQFF. CDR3 nucleotide sequence: TGTGCTAGTGCCCCCCGGACATTAGGAAATGAGCAGTTCTTC.

This sequence joins TRBV2 and TRBJ1-1, with D possibly matching TRBD1 (6 bases). Trimming pared 5 bases from V and 1 base from J, leaving 20 bases between. Germline V gives CDR1 SNHLY, CDR2 FYNNEI. This CDR3 has 17 residues. CDR3 amino acids: CASSPIILGQGNTEAFF. CDR3 DNA sequence: TGTGCCAGCAGTCCAATAATTCTGGGACAAGGGAACACTGAAGCTTTCTTT.

This sequence joins TRBV7-2 and TRBJ2-7, with 7 bases fitting TRBD1. Germline V gene lookup returns CDR1 SGHTA and CDR2 FQGNSA. The trim removed 5 bases at V and 11 bases at J, leaving 9 bases unmatched. The CDR3 runs 12 residues. The CDR3 loop is CASSLLRGTKYF. The CDR3 nucleotides read TGTGCCAGCAGCCTCCTCAGGGGGACCAAGTACTTC.

The chain employs TRBV27 and TRBJ1-2; 10 nucleotides agree with TRBD1. The V gene end was trimmed by 2 bases and the J gene end by 6 bases; junction bases not matched to a gene: 6. Germline CDR1 MNHEY, CDR2 SMNVEV (reference sequence). The CDR3 consists of 15 residues. CDR3 protein: CASSLSRDRGNGYTF. In DNA, the CDR3 is TGTGCCAGCAGTTTAAGCAGGGACAGGGGTAATGGCTACACCTTC.

This chain links TRBV5-1 with TRBJ1-1; D not resolved. This CDR3 is 14 amino acids long. CDR1 SGHRS and CDR2 YFSETQ come from the germline V gene. Between the trimmed V and J ends, which lost 0 bases and 4 bases, there was a span of 10 bases. The chain's CDR3 is CASSLEFRRTEAFF. The CDR3 region has the DNA TGCGCCAGCAGCTTGGAGTTCAGGCGCACTGAAGCTTTCTTT.